This TCR beta chain comes out of a study of response to subunit inactivated influenza vaccine. This clonotype was seen a few times. Antigen specificity is unknown. Germline CDR1 reads GTSNPN; CDR2 reads SVGIG (reference sequence). CDR3 length: 16 residues. Trimming removed 1 base at V and 3 bases at J, with 19 bases between. Study-level findings and limits: Authors proposed each seasonal influenza vaccination draws in few new T cells.

TCRdb analysed the RT-PCR reads with MiXCR anew, one entry per CDR3 protein. The sample consists of 500,000 or so distinct CDR3 sequences, 15% to 20% of them appearing once. The V call is TRBV30, the J call TRBJ2-7; a possible D gene is TRBD2 (6 bases). The source material was CD4+ T cells sorted from PBMCs, sampled around 25 months after vaccination. The clonotype comes from a man aged 50 to 69 who received an inactivated influenza vaccine. CDR3 in DNA: TGTGCCTGGAGTGCGGTAAACGGGGGAGGTTACTACGAGCAGTACTTC. It yields the protein CAWSAVNGGGYYEQYF.